This TCR beta chain came from a study of blood T cell repertoires in COVID-19. For the study at large: COVID-19 samples from acute and convalescent phases originated in the United States, Italy and Spain. The analysed material was cDNA or gDNA that came from T cells, B-cell-depleted T cells, or PBMCs.

The protocol was immunoSEQ multiplex PCR, while the TCRdb copy is restricted to in-frame clones and leaves out a portion. This table holds about 130,000 clones, just under 85% found once. The length of the CDR3 is 16 residues. Trimming cost V 5 bases and J 5 bases, with 21 bases left between them. Germline-derived CDR1 and CDR2 are SNHLY and FYNNEI. The source is a human donor in a cohort sampled during active COVID-19. V usage is TRBV2 and J usage is TRBJ1-2; no clear D. Sequences were obtained from peripheral blood. CDR3 loop: CASSPNAETPGYGYTF. The CDR3 nucleotides read TGTGCCAGCAGTCCAAATGCTGAGACTCCTGGATATGGCTACACCTTC.